The clone carrying this T cell receptor (beta chain) was recorded only once. These data come from a study of blood T cell repertoires in COVID-19. In the study's own analysis: Estimated nucleated cell counts came from reference gene primer amplification. Profiling relied on immunoSEQ multiplex PCR, and the TCRdb table lists in-frame clones only, not all of them. That table is the source of V, J and clone size, and D and trimming were worked out from the DNA. The sample gives around 370,000 clones, about 90% of which show up once; less than 3.5% is in the top ten. The origin of this receptor is a woman aged 18-29 years who had recovered from COVID-19. Material: peripheral blood.

Written as DNA, the CDR3 is TGTGCCAGCAGCAAGGGGCAGTTTCCAGGGAATCAGCCCCAGCATTTT. Residues: CASSKGQFPGNQPQHF. The chain employs TRBV21-1 and TRBJ1-5; the table's D call, TRBD1, has no DNA check behind it. TRBV21-1 is described as a pseudogene. There are 16 residues in the CDR3.